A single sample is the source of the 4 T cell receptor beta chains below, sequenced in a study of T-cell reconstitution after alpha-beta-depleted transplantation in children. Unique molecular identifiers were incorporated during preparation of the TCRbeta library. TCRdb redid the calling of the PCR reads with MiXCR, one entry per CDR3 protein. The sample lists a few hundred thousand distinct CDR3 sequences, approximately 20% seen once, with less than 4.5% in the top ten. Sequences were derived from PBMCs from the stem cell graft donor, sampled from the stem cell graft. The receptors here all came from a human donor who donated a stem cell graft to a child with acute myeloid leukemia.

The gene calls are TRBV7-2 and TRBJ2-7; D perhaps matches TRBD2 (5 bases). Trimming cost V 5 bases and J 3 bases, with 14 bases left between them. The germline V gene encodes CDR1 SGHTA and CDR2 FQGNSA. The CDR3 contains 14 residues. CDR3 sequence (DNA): TGTGCCAGCAGCCGGGGTCAACGGGACTACGAGCAGTACTTC. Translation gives CASSRGQRDYEQYF.

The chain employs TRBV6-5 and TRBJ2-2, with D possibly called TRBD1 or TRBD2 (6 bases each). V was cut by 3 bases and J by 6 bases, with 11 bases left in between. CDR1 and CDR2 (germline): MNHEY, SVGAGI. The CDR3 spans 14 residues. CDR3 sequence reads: CASSYGGHAGELFF. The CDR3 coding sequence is TGTGCCAGCAGTTATGGGGGGCATGCCGGGGAGCTGTTTTTT.

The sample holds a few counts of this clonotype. The CDR3 is CASSLGDNYGYTF. CDR3 bases: TGTGCCAGCAGCTTGGGAGATAACTATGGCTACACCTTC. The gene calls are TRBV5-6 and TRBJ1-2, with D hard to call. Deletions cut 0 bases from V and 1 base from J, with 4 bases between. The CDR3 sequence is 13 residues long. Per germline, CDR1 SGHDT and CDR2 YYEEEE.

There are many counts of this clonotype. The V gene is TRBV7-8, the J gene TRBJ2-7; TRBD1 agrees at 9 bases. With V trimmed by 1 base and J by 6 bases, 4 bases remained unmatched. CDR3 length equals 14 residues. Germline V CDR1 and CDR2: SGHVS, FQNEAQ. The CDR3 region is CASSLVTGGIEQYF. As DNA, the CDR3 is TGTGCCAGCAGCTTAGTTACAGGGGGCATCGAGCAGTACTTC.